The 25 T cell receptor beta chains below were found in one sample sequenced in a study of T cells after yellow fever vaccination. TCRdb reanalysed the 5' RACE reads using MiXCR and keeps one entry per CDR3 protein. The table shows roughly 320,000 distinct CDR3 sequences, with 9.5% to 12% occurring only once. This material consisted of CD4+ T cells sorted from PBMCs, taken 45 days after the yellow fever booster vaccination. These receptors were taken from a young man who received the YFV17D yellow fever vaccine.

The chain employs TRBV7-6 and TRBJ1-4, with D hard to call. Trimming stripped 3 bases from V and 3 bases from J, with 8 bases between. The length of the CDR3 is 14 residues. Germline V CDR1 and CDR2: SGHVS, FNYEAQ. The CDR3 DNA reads TGTGCCAGCAGCTTGTCGGCAGCTAATGAAAAACTGTTTTTT. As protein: CASSLSAANEKLFF. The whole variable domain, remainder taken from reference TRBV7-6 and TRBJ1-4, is GAGVSQSPRYKVTKRGQDVALRCDPISGHVSLYWYRQALGQGPEFLTYFNYEAQQDKSGLPNDRFSAERPEGSISTLTIQRTEQRDSAMYRCASSLSAANEKLFFGSGTQLSVL.

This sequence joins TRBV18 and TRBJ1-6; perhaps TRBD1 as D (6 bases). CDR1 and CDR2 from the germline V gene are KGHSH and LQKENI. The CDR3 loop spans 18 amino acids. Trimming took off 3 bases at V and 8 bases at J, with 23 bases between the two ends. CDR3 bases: TGTGCCAGCTCACCCGCCCAGCCCGGGGGCGCAGCTGATTCACCCCTCCACTTT. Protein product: CASSPAQPGGAADSPLHF.

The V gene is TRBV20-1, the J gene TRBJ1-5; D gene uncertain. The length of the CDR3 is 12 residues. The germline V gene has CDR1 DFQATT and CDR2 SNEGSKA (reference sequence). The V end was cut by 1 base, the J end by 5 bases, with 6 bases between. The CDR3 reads CSARAGDQPQHF. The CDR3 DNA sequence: TGCAGTGCTAGAGCCGGGGATCAGCCCCAGCATTTT.

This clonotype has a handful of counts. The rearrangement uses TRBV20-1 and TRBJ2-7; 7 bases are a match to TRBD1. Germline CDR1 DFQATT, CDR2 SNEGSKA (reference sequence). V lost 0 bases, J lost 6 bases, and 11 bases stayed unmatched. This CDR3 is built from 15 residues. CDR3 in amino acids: CSARDLGQPAREQYF. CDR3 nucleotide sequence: TGCAGTGCTAGAGATCTGGGACAGCCGGCCCGCGAGCAGTACTTC.

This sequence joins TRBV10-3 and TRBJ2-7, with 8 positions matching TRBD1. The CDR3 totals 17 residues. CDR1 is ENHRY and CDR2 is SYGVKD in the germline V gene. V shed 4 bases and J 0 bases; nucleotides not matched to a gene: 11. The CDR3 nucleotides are TGTGCCATCAGTGCCATTCCCGGGACAGGCTACTCCTACGAGCAGTACTTC. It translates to CAISAIPGTGYSYEQYF.

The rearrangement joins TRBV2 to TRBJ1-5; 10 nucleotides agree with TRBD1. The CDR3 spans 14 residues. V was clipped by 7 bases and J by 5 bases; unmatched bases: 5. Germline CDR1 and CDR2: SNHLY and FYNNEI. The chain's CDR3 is CASNRDRGDQPQHF. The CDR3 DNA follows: TGTGCCAGCAACCGGGACAGGGGCGATCAGCCCCAGCATTTT.

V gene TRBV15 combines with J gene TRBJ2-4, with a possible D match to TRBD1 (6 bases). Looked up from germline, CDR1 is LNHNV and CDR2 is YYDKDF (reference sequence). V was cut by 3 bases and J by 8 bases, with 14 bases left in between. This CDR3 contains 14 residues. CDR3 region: CATSRPPPGDIQYF. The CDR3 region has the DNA TGTGCCACCAGCAGGCCACCCCCAGGGGACATTCAGTACTTC.

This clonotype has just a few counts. This CDR3 is CASSKARDRREKLFF. CDR3 nucleotides: TGTGCCAGCAGCAAAGCGCGAGATCGAAGGGAAAAACTGTTTTTT. The rearrangement links TRBV21-1 to TRBJ1-4. TRBV21-1 is a known pseudogene. The length of the CDR3 is 15 residues.

In nucleotides, the CDR3 is TGTGCCAGCAGCCAAGTCGGATCAGGGGTGGGAGATACGCAGTATTTT. This gives the protein CASSQVGSGVGDTQYF. The V and J genes are TRBV4-2 and TRBJ2-3, with D perhaps matching TRBD1 (6 bases). CDR1 and CDR2 from the germline V gene are LGHNA and YNFKEQ. CDR3 length: 16 residues. V shed 1 base and J shed 5 bases, with 16 bases lying between them.

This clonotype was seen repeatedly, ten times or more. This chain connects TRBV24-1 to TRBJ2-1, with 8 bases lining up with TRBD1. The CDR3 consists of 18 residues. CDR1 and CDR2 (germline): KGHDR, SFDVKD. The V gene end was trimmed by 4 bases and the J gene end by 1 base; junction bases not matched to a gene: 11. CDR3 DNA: TGTGCCACCAGTGAGCACCGGACAGGGTCGTCGTCCTACAATGAGCAGTTCTTC. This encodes CATSEHRTGSSSYNEQFF.

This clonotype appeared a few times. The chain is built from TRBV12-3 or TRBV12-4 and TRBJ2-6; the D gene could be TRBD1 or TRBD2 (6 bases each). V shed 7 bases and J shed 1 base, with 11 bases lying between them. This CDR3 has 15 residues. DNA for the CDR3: TGTGCCAGCACCAAGGGGGGATCTGGGGCCAACGTCCTGACTTTC. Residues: CASTKGGSGANVLTF.

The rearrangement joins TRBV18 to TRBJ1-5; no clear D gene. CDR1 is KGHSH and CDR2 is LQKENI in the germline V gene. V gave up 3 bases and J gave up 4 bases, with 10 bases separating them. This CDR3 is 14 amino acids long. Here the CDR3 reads CASSPQVVNQPQHF. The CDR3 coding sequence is TGTGCCAGCTCACCCCAGGTGGTGAATCAGCCCCAGCATTTT. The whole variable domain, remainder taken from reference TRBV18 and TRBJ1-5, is NAGVMQNPRHLVRRRGQEARLRCSPMKGHSHVYWYRQLPEEGLKFMVYLQKENIIDESGMPKERFSAEFPKEGPSILRIQQVVRGDSAAYFCASSPQVVNQPQHFGDGTRLSIL.

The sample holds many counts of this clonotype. The CDR3 sequence: CASSLLGGGDEQYF. The CDR3 coding sequence is TGCGCCAGCAGCTTGTTGGGCGGGGGTGACGAGCAGTACTTC. The chain carries TRBV5-1 and TRBJ2-7; 7 bases align to TRBD2. Germline CDR1 reads SGHRS; CDR2 reads YFSETQ. The CDR3 runs to 14 residues. The V segment lost 1 base and the J segment 5 bases; nucleotides outside the gene matches: 6. Together with reference TRBV5-1 and TRBJ2-7, the CDR3 gives the full variable domain: KAGVTQTPRYLIKTRGQQVTLSCSPISGHRSVSWYQQTPGQGLQFLFEYFSETQRNKGNFPGRFSGRQFSNSRSEMNVSTLELGDSALYLCASSLLGGGDEQYFGPGTRLTVT.

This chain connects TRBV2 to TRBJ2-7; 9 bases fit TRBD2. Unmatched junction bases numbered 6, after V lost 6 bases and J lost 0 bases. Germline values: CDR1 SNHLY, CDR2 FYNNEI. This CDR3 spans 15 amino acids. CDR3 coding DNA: TGTGCCAGCAGGGAGACTAGCGGTTCCTCCTACGAGCAGTACGTC. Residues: CASRETSGSSYEQYV.

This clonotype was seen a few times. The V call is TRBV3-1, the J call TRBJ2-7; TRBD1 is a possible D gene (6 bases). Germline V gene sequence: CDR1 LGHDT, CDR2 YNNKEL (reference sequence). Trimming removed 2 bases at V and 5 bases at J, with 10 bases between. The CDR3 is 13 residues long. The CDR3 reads CASSQNGGNEQYF. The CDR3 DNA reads TGTGCCAGCAGCCAAAATGGGGGCAACGAGCAGTACTTC.

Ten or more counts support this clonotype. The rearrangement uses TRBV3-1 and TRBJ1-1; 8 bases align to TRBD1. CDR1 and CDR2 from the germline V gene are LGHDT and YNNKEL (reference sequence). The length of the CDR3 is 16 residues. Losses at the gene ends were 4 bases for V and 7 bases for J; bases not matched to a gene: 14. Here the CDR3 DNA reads TGTGCCAGCAGCCGAAACGAACAAGACAGGGGTGGTGAAGCTTTCTTT. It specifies CASSRNEQDRGGEAFF.

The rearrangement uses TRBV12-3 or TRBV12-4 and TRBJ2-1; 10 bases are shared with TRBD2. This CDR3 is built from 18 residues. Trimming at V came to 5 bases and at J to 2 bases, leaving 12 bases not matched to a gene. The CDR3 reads CASSPRGGSGGTYNEQFF. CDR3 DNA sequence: TGTGCCAGCAGTCCACGTGGGGGTAGCGGGGGGACCTACAATGAGCAGTTCTTC.

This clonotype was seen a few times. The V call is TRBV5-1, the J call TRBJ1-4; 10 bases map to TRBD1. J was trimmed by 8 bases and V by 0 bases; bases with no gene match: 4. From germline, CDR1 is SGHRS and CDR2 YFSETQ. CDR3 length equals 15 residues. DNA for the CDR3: TGCGCCAGCAGCTTGGCCGGGACAGGGGAGGAAAAACTGTTTTTT. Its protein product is CASSLAGTGEEKLFF. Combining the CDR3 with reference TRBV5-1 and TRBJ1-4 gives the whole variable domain KAGVTQTPRYLIKTRGQQVTLSCSPISGHRSVSWYQQTPGQGLQFLFEYFSETQRNKGNFPGRFSGRQFSNSRSEMNVSTLELGDSALYLCASSLAGTGEEKLFFGSGTQLSVL.

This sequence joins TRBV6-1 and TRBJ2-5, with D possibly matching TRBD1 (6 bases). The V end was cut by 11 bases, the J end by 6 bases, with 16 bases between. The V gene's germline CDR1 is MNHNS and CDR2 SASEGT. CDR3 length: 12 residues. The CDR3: CACTGFWQTQYF. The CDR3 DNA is TGTGCCTGCACAGGGTTTTGGCAGACCCAGTACTTC.

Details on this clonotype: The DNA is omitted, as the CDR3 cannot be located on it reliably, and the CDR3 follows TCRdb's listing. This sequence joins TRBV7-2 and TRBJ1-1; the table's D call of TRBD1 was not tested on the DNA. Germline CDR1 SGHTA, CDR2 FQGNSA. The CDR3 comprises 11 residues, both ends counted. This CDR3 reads CASILGSLAFF.

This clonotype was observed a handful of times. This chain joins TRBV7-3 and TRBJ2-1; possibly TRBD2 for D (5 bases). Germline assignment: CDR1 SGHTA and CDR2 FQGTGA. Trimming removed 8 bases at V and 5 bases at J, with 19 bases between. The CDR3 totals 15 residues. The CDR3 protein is CASAPPGSVDNEQFF. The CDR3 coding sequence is TGTGCCAGCGCCCCCCCGGGGTCCGTGGACAATGAGCAGTTCTTC.

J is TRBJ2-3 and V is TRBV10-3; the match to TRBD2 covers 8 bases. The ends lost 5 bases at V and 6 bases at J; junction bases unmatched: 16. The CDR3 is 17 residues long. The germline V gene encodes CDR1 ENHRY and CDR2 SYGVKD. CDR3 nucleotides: TGTGCCATCAGTTCCCGTGACTCGCGGGGGGCAACCGATACGCAGTATTTT. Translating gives CAISSRDSRGATDTQYF.

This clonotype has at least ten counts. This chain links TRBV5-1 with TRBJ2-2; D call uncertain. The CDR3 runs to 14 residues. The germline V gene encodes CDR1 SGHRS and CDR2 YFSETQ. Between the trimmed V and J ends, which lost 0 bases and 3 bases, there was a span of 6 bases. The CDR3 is CASSLGEYTGELFF. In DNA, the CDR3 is TGCGCCAGCAGCTTGGGAGAGTACACCGGGGAGCTGTTTTTT.

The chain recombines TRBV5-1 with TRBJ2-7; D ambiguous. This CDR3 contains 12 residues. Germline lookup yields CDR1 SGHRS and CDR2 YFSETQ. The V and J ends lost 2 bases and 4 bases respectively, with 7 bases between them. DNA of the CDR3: TGCGCCAGCAGCTTTCCGGCTTACGAGCAGTACTTC. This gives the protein CASSFPAYEQYF.

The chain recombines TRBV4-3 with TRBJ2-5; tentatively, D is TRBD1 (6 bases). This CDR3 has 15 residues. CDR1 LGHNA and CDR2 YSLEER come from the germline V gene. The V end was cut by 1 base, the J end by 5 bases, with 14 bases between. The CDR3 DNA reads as TGCGCCAGCAGCCAAGGCAGGGGTGATATGGAGACCCAGTACTTC. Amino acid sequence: CASSQGRGDMETQYF.